Included here is one T cell receptor beta chain sequence, with context. As yet, its antigen is unknown. Deletions cut 5 bases from V and 1 base from J, with 11 bases between. The CDR3 covers 14 residues. Germline V CDR1 and CDR2: LNHNV, YYDKDF (reference sequence). The data stem from a study of blood T cells in healthy people across ages. Study-level findings and limits: A roughly linear fall in TCR beta diversity per million T cells was seen with increasing age. Diversity estimated from one million T cells was considered an underestimate.

Combining a sample-barcoded 5' primer with a J-beta primer mix, a second PCR ran for roughly 7 to 12 cycles. Using its own MiXCR run on the 5' RACE reads, TCRdb lists one record per CDR3 protein. The sample contains roughly 730,000 distinct CDR3 sequences, roughly three fifths of which appear only once. Sequenced sample: blood. V usage is TRBV15 and J usage is TRBJ1-1; D is undetermined. The source is a man aged 35-49 years in good health. Here the CDR3 DNA reads TGTGCCACCAGCCCCCGACTAGGGAACACTGAAGCTTTCTTT. It translates to CATSPRLGNTEAFF.